This T cell receptor beta chain was obtained from a study of OX40 agonist ivuxolimab in advanced cancers. Germline V gene lookup returns CDR1 ENHRY and CDR2 SYGVKD. This CDR3 is 17 amino acids long. The V gene lost 6 bases and the J gene lost 1 base, with 20 bases spanning the gap. Here immunoSEQ multiplex PCR was the method, and the copy in TCRdb shows in-frame clones only, minus some. The sample records about 98,000 clones, approximately 91% being singletons. The rearrangement joins TRBV10-3 to TRBJ2-3; weak D call: TRBD1 (7 bases). Material: CD4+ or CD8+ T cells sorted from blood, obtained in a trial of the OX40 agonist ivuxolimab. The TCR sequence derives from an adult with an advanced solid tumor such as melanoma, head and neck, liver or kidney cancer. CDR3 sequence reads: CAIRGGSGQTGTDTQYF. In DNA form, the CDR3 reads TGTGCCATCAGGGGGGGCTCGGGACAGACTGGCACAGATACGCAGTATTTT.